These 8 T cell receptor beta chains were sequenced from one sample in a study of beta chain features in type 1 diabetes. Of the isolated RNA, all was reverse transcribed, and so the sequenced material was expressed TCRB transcripts. The data were produced by immunoSEQ multiplex PCR, yet TCRdb's version contains in-frame clones alone and is incomplete. The sample records about 160,000 clones, less than 9.5% being singletons. The sequenced sample was central memory CD4+ T cells from blood. The receptor set was obtained from a man aged 18 to 30 in good health.

J is TRBJ2-3 and V is TRBV10-3, with 12 bases lining up with TRBD2. The V segment lost 0 bases and the J segment 0 bases; nucleotides outside the gene matches: 10. The CDR3 runs 20 residues. Germline V gene data show CDR1 as ENHRY and CDR2 as SYGVKD. The CDR3 DNA is TGTGCCATCAGTGAGTCGACTAGCGGGAGCCTTCTTGGTAGCACAGATACGCAGTATTTT. Its translation is CAISESTSGSLLGSTDTQYF.

This sequence joins TRBV30 and TRBJ1-1, with D possibly TRBD1 on 5 matching bases. Germline V gives CDR1 GTSNPN, CDR2 SVGIG (reference sequence). Trimming removed 2 bases at V and 5 bases at J, with 12 bases between. This CDR3 spans 13 amino acids. CDR3 sequence reads: CAWSRTGVTEAFF. The CDR3 region has the DNA TGTGCCTGGAGTCGTACGGGGGTAACTGAAGCTTTCTTT.

In DNA form, the CDR3 reads TGTGCCAGCAGCTTAGTAGCGGGGGGAAAGACCGGGGAGCTGTTTTTT. Translated, it gives CASSLVAGGKTGELFF. The rearrangement uses TRBV9 and TRBJ2-2; TRBD2 matches 10 bases. The V gene end was trimmed by 4 bases and the J gene end by 5 bases; junction bases not matched to a gene: 8. CDR1 is SGDLS, CDR2 YYNGEE, per germline. The CDR3 extends over 16 amino acids.

This clone was observed a handful of times. The chain carries TRBV4-3 and TRBJ2-2; 7 positions agree with TRBD1. The V gene's germline CDR1 is LGHNA and CDR2 YSLEER. CDR3 length equals 16 residues. The ends lost 0 bases at V and 5 bases at J; junction bases unmatched: 6. CDR3 nucleotide sequence: TGCGCCAGCAGCCAAGAGTATCCGGGACAGACCGGGGAGCTGTTTTTT. This codes for CASSQEYPGQTGELFF.

The sample holds a few counts of this clone. The chain links TRBV30 to TRBJ2-3; D perhaps matches TRBD1 (5 bases). The CDR3 extends over 13 amino acids. The germline V gene has CDR1 GTSNPN and CDR2 SVGIG (reference sequence). V was clipped by 3 bases and J by 4 bases, with 11 bases between them. CDR3 sequence: CAWRGQGADTQYF. As DNA, the CDR3 is TGTGCCTGGAGGGGCCAGGGCGCAGATACGCAGTATTTT.

The chain is built from TRBV28 and TRBJ1-2; TRBD1 aligns across 8 bases. CDR3 length: 13 residues. The germline V gene encodes CDR1 MDHEN and CDR2 SYDVKM. Trimming removed 10 bases from V and 2 bases from J; junction bases left unmatched: 6. This CDR3 is CATRQGPNYGYTF. The CDR3 region has the DNA TGTGCCACACGACAGGGGCCCAACTATGGCTACACCTTC.

This clone was recorded a few times. The chain employs TRBV13 and TRBJ2-3, with 9 nucleotides matching TRBD1. The CDR3 loop spans 16 amino acids. Germline loops: CDR1 PRHDT, CDR2 FYEKMQ (reference sequence). The V and J ends lost 6 bases and 2 bases, in that order; junction bases with no gene match: 9. Written as DNA, the CDR3 is TGTGCCAGCAGGATCACAGGGGGCGAGGTCACAGATACGCAGTATTTT. This sequence encodes CASRITGGEVTDTQYF.

This clone was found a few times. The gene calls are TRBV4-3 and TRBJ2-2; 9 positions match TRBD1. The CDR3 is 20 residues long. V shed 0 bases and J 1 base; nucleotides not matched to a gene: 12. The germline V gene has CDR1 LGHNA and CDR2 YSLEER. CDR3 in DNA: TGCGCCAGCAGCCAAGATCCCGTAACAGGGGGCACGTTGAACACCGGGGAGCTGTTTTTT. Amino acid sequence: CASSQDPVTGGTLNTGELFF.